This T cell receptor beta chain was sequenced during a study of blood T cell repertoires in COVID-19. Study as a whole: Sources were T cells, B-cell-depleted T cells, or PBMCs; the material itself was cDNA or gDNA.

Some clones are missing from TCRdb's copy, which holds only in-frame ones; the method was immunoSEQ multiplex PCR. Altogether approximately 470,000 clones are present, 75% to 90% being singletons, with the ten largest covering under 0.75%. This CDR3 region has 17 residues. Per germline, CDR1 SNHLY and CDR2 FYNNEI. With 2 bases removed from V and 0 bases from J, the gap between germline ends came to 15 bases. This receptor was identified in a woman between 18 and 29 years old who had recovered from COVID-19. The chain employs TRBV2 and TRBJ2-3; D remains ambiguous. Material: PBMCs or T cells enriched from blood (not recorded which). CDR3 sequence reads: CASSEWWAGPSTDTQYF. The CDR3 region has the DNA TGTGCCAGCAGTGAATGGTGGGCTGGGCCTAGCACAGATACGCAGTATTTT. The whole variable domain, remainder taken from reference TRBV2 and TRBJ2-3, is EPEVTQTPSHQVTQMGQEVILRCVPISNHLYFYWYRQILGQKVEFLVSFYNNEISEKSEIFDDQFSVERPDGSNFTLKIRSTKLEDSAMYFCASSEWWAGPSTDTQYFGPGTRLTVL.